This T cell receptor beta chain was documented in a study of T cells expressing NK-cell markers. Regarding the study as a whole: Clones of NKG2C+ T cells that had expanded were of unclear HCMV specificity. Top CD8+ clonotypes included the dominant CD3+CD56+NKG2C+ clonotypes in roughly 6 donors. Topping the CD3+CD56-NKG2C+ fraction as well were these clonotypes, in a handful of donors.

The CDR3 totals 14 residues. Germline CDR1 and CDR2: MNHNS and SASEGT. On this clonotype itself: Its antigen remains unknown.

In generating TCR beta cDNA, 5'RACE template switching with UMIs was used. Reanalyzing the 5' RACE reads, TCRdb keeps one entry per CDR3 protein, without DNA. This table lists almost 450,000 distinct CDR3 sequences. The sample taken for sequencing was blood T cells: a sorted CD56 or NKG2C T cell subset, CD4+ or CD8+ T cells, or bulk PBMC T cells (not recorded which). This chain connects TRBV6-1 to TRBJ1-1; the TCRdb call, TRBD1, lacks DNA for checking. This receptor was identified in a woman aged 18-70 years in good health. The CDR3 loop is CASRSGAGNTEAFF.